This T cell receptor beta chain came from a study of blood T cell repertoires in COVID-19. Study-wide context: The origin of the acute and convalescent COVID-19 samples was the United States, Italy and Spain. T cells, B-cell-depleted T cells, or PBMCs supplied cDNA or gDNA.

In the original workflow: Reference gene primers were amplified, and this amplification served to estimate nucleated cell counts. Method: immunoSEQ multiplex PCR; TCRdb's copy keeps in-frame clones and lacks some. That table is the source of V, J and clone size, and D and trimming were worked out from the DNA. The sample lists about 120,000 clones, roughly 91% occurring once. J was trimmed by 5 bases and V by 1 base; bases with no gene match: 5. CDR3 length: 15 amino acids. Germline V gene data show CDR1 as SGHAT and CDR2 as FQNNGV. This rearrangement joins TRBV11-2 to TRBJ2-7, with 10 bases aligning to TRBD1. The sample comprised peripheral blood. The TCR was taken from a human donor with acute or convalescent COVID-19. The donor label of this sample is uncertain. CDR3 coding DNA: TGTGCCAGCAGCTTAGGGGACAGGGGATCTCACGAGCAGTACTTC. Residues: CASSLGDRGSHEQYF.